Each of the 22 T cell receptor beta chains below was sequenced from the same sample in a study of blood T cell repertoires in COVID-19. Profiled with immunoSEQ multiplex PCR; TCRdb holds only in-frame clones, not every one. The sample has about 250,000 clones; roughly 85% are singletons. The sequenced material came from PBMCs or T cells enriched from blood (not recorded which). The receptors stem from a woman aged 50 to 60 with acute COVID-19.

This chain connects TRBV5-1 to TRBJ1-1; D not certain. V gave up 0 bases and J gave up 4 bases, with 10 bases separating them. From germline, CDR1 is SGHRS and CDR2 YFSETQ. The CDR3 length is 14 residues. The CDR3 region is CASSLGSKSTEAFF. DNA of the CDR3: TGCGCCAGCAGCTTGGGATCTAAATCCACTGAAGCTTTCTTT.

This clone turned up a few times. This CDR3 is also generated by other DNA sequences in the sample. DNA for the CDR3: TGTGCCAGCAGCGTGGGACAGGGAGATCAGCCCCAGCATTTT. It specifies CASSVGQGDQPQHF. The V and J genes are TRBV9 and TRBJ1-5; TRBD1 agrees at 9 bases. The length of the CDR3 is 14 residues. Per germline, CDR1 SGDLS and CDR2 YYNGEE. After removal of 2 bases from V and 5 bases from J, the junction contained 2 bases not matched to a gene.

CDR3 nucleotides: TGCGCCAGTTCCGGGACACCCGGCGGGCCCCAGCATTTT. It specifies CASSGTPGGPQHF. The chain combines TRBV10-1 with TRBJ1-5; a possible D gene is TRBD1 (6 bases). The CDR3 is 13 amino acids. The germline gives CDR1 WNHNN, CDR2 SYGVQD (reference sequence). V was clipped by 9 bases and J by 9 bases, with 18 bases between them.

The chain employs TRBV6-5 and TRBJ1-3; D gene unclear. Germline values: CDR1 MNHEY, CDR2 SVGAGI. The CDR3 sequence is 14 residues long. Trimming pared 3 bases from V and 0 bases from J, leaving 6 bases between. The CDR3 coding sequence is TGTGCCAGCAGTTATACGAGCTCTGGAAACACCATATATTTT. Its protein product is CASSYTSSGNTIYF.

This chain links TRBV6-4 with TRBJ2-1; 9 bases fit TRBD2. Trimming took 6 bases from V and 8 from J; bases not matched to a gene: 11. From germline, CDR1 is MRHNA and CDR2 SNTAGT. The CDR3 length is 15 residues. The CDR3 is CASSVSGGPGHEQFF. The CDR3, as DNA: TGTGCCAGCAGCGTAAGCGGGGGGCCCGGCCATGAGCAGTTCTTC.

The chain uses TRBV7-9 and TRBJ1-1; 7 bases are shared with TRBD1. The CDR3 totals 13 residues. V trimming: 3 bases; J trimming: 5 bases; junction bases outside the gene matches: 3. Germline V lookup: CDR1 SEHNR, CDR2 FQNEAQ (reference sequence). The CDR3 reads CASSLTGYTEAFF. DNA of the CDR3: TGTGCCAGCAGCTTGACAGGGTATACTGAAGCTTTCTTT.

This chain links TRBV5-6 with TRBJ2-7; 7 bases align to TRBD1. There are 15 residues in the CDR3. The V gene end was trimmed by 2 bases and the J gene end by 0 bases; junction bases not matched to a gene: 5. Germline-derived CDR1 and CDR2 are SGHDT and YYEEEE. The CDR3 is CASSLQGPSSYEQYF. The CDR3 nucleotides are TGTGCCAGCAGCTTACAGGGGCCAAGCTCCTACGAGCAGTACTTC.

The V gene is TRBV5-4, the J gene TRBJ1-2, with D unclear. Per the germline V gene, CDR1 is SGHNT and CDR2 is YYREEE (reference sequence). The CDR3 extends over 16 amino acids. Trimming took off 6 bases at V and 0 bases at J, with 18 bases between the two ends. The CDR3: CASNMGSGVSNYGYTF. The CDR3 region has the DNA TGTGCCAGCAACATGGGGAGCGGGGTATCTAACTATGGCTACACCTTC.

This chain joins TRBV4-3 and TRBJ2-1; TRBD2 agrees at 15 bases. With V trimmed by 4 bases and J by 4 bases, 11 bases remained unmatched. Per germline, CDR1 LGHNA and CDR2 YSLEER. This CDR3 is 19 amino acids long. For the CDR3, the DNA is TGCGCCAGCAGCCGGACCGGGACTAGCGGGGGGTCGCCTTACAATGAGCAGTTCTTC. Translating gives CASSRTGTSGGSPYNEQFF.

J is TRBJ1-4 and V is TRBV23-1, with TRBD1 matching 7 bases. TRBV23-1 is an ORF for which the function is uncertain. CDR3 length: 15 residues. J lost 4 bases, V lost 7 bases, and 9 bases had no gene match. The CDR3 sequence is CASIIIGTVNEKLFF. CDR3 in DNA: TGCGCCAGCATCATTATCGGGACAGTTAATGAAAAACTGTTTTTT.

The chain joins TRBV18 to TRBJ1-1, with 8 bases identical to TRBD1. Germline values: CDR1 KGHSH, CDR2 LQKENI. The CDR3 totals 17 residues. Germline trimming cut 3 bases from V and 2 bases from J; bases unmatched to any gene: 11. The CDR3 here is CASSPTPGQGGNTEAFF. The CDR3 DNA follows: TGTGCCAGCTCACCCACCCCCGGACAGGGAGGTAACACTGAAGCTTTCTTT.

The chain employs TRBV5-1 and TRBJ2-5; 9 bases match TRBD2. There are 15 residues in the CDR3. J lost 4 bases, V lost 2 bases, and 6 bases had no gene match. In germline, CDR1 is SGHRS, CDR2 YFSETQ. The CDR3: CASSFRGGARETQYF. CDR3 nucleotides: TGCGCCAGCAGCTTTCGCGGGGGGGCCAGAGAGACCCAGTACTTC.

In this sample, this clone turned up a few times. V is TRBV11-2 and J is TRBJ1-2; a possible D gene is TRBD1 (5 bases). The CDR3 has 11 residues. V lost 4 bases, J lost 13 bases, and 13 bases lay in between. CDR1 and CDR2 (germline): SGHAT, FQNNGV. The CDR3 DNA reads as TGTGCCAGCAGCTCGGAAAGTCAGGGCACCTTC. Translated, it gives CASSSESQGTF.

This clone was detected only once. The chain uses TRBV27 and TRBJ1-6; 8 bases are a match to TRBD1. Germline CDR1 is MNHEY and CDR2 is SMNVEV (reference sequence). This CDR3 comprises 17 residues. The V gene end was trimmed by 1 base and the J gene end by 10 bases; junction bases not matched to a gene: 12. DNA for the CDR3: TGTGCCAGCAGTTTATTCCTAGGACAGGGCACGGGGTCACCCCTCCACTTT. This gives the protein CASSLFLGQGTGSPLHF.

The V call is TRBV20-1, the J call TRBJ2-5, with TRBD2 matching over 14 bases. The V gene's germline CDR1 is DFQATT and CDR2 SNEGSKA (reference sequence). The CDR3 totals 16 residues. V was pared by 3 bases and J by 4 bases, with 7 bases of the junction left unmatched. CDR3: CSASPLGTSGRETQYF. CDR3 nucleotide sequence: TGCAGTGCTAGTCCCCTAGGGACTAGCGGGAGAGAGACCCAGTACTTC.

CDR3 bases: TGTGCCAGCAGCTTTGGACAGGGGATATATAATTCACCCCTCCACTTT. This sequence encodes CASSFGQGIYNSPLHF. This rearrangement joins TRBV11-2 to TRBJ1-6, with 9 bases fitting TRBD1. V lost 3 bases and J lost 4; bases outside the gene matches: 4. Germline CDR1 and CDR2: SGHAT and FQNNGV. The CDR3 extends over 16 amino acids. The full variable domain, its missing parts supplied by reference TRBV11-2 and TRBJ1-6, is EAGVAQSPRYKIIEKRQSVAFWCNPISGHATLYWYQQILGQGPKLLIQFQNNGVVDDSQLPKDRFSAERLKGVDSTLKIQPAKLEDSAVYLCASSFGQGIYNSPLHFGNGTRLTVT.

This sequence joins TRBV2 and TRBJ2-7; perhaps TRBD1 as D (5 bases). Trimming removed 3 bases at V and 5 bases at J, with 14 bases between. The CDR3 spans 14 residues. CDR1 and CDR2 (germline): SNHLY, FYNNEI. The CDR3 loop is CASSDRQGFHEQYF. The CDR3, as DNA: TGTGCCAGCAGTGACAGGCAGGGTTTCCACGAGCAGTACTTC. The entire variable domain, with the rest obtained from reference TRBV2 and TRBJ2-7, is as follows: EPEVTQTPSHQVTQMGQEVILRCVPISNHLYFYWYRQILGQKVEFLVSFYNNEISEKSEIFDDQFSVERPDGSNFTLKIRSTKLEDSAMYFCASSDRQGFHEQYFGPGTRLTVT.

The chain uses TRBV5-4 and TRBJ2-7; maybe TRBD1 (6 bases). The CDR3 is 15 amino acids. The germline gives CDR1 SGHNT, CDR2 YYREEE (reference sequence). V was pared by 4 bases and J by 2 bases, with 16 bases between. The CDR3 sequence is CASSKPGHNTYEQYF. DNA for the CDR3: TGTGCCAGCAGCAAACCGGGACATAATACCTACGAGCAGTACTTC.

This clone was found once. The CDR3 DNA is TGTGCCACCAGCGTACAGGGTAAGGATCAGCCCCAGCATTTT. Amino acids: CATSVQGKDQPQHF. V gene TRBV15 combines with J gene TRBJ1-5; D might be TRBD1 (6 bases). V was cut by 5 bases and J by 5 bases, with 13 bases left in between. There are 14 residues in the CDR3. Germline V lookup: CDR1 LNHNV, CDR2 YYDKDF (reference sequence).

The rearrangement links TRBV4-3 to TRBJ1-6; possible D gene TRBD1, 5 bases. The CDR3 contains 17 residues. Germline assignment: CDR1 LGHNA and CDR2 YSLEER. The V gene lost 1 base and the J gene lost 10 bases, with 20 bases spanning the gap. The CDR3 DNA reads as TGCGCCAGCAGCCAAGGGCCCCCCGGGGGGAAGGGCTCACCCCTCCACTTT. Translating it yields CASSQGPPGGKGSPLHF.

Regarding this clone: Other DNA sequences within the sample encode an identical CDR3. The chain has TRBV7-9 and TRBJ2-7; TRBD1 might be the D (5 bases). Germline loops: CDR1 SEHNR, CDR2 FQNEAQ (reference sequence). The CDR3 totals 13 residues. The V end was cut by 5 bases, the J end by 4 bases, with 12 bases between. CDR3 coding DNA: TGTGCCAGCAGCCTCCCGCCAGGGTACGAGCAGTACTTC. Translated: CASSLPPGYEQYF.

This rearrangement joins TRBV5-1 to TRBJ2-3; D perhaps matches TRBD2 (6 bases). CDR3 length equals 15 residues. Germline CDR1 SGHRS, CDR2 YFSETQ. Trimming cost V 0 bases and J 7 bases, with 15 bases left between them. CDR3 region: CASSLVAGPSHTQYF. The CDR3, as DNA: TGCGCCAGCAGCTTGGTGGCGGGACCCTCCCATACGCAGTATTTT.